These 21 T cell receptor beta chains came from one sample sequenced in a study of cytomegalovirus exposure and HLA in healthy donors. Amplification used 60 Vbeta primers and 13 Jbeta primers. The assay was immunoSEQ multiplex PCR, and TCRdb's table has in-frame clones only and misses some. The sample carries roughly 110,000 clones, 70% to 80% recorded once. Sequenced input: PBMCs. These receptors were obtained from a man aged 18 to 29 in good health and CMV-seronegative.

CDR3 nucleotides: TGCAGCGTCAGCTTAGCGGCTAGCGGTGAGCAGTTCTTC. It codes for CSVSLAASGEQFF. V and J are TRBV29-1 and TRBJ2-1; 7 bases align to TRBD2. There are 13 residues in the CDR3. The germline V gene encodes CDR1 SQVTM and CDR2 ANQGSEA. V was clipped by 6 bases and J by 9 bases; unmatched bases: 11.

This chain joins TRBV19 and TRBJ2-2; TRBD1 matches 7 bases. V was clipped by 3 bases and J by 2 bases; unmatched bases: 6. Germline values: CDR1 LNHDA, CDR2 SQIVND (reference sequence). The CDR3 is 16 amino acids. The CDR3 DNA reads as TGTGCCAGTAGTATGTTTAGGGGGCGCAACACCGGGGAGCTGTTTTTT. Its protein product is CASSMFRGRNTGELFF.

Here the CDR3 DNA reads TGTGCCAGCAGTCCCACAGGGGCGAACACCGGGGAGCTGTTTTTT. Encoded protein: CASSPTGANTGELFF. This rearrangement joins TRBV28 to TRBJ2-2, with 7 nucleotides matching TRBD1. The trim removed 5 bases at V and 0 bases at J, leaving 3 bases unmatched. There are 15 residues in the CDR3. Per the germline V gene, CDR1 is MDHEN and CDR2 is SYDVKM.

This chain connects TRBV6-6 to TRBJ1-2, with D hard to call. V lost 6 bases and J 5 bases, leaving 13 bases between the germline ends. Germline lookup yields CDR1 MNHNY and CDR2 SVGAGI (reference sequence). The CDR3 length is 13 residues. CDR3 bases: TGTGCCAGCAGCCCCACAGAGAGTTATGGCTACACCTTC. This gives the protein CASSPTESYGYTF.

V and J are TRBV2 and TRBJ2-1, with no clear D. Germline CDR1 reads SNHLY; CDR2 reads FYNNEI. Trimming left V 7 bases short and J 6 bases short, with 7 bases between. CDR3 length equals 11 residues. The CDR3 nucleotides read TGTGCCAGCACGGAGCGCAATGAGCAGTTCTTC. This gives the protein CASTERNEQFF.

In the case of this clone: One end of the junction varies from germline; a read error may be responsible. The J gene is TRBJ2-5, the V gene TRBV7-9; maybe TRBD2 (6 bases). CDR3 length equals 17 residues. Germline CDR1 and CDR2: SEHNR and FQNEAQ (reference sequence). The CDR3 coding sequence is TGTTCCAGCAGCTTAGATATTGGCGGGCGAGCGGGAGAGACCCAGTACTTC. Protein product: CSSSLDIGGRAGETQYF.

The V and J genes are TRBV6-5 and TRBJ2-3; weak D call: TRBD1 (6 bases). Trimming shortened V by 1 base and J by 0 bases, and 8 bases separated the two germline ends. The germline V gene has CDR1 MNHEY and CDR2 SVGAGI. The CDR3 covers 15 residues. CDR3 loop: CASSYFDRSTDTQYF. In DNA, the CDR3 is TGTGCCAGCAGTTACTTTGACAGGAGCACAGATACGCAGTATTTT.

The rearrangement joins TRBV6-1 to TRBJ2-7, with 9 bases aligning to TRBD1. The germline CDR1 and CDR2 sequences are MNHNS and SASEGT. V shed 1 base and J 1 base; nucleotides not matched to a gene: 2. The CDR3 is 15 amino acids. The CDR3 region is CASSEGGTGSYEQYF. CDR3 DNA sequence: TGTGCCAGCAGTGAAGGGGGGACAGGGTCCTACGAGCAGTACTTC.

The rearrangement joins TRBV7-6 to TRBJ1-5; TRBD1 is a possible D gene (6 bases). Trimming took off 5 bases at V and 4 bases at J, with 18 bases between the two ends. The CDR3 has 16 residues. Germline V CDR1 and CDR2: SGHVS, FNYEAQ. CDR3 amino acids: CASSPLAGAANQPQHF. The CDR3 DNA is TGTGCCAGCAGCCCCCTGGCAGGGGCTGCAAATCAGCCCCAGCATTTT.

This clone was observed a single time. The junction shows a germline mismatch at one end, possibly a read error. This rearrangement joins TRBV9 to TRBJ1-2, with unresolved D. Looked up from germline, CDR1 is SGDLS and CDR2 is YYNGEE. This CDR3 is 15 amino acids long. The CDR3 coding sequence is TGTGCCAGCAGTCTCGGACTCCCGGTTAACGATGGCTACACCTTC. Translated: CASSLGLPVNDGYTF.

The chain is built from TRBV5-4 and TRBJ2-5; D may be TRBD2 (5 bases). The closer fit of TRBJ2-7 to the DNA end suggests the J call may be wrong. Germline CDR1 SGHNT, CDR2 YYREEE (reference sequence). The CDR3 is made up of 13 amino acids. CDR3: CASSLSGRDEQYF. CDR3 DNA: TGTGCCAGCAGCTTATCCGGGCGGGACGAGCAGTACTTC.

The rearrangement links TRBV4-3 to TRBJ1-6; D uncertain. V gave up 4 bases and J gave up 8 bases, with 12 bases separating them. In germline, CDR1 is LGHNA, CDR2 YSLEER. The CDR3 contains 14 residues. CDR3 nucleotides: TGCGCCAGCAGCCCCCGGGTCCGGGATTCACCCCTCCACTTT. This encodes CASSPRVRDSPLHF.

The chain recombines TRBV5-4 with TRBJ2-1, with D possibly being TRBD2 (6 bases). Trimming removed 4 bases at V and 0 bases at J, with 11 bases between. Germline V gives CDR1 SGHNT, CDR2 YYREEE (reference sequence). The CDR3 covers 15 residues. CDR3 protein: CASSQGLSSYNEQFF. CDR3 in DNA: TGTGCCAGCAGCCAGGGACTGAGCTCCTACAATGAGCAGTTCTTC.

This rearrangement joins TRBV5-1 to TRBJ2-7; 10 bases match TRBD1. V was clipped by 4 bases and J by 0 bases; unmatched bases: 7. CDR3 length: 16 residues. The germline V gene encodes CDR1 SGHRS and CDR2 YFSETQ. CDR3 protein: CASSPRTGGISYEQYF. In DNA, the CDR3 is TGCGCCAGCAGCCCCAGGACAGGGGGGATCTCCTACGAGCAGTACTTC. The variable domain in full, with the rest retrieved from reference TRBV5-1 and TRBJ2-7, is KAGVTQTPRYLIKTRGQQVTLSCSPISGHRSVSWYQQTPGQGLQFLFEYFSETQRNKGNFPGRFSGRQFSNSRSEMNVSTLELGDSALYLCASSPRTGGISYEQYFGPGTRLTVT.

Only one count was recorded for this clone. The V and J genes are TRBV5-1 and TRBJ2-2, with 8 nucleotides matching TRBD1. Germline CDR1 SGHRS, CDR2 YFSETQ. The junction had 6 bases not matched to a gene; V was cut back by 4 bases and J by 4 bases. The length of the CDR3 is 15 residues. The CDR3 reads CASSKGQAFTGELFF. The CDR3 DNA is TGCGCCAGCAGCAAGGGACAGGCCTTCACCGGGGAGCTGTTTTTT. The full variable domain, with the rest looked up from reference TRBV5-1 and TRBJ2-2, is KAGVTQTPRYLIKTRGQQVTLSCSPISGHRSVSWYQQTPGQGLQFLFEYFSETQRNKGNFPGRFSGRQFSNSRSEMNVSTLELGDSALYLCASSKGQAFTGELFFGEGSRLTVL.

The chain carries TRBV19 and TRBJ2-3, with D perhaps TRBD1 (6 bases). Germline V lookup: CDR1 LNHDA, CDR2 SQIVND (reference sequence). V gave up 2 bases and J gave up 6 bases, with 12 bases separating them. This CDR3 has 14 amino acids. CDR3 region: CASSISPGVDTQYF. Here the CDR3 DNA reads TGTGCCAGTAGTATATCACCAGGGGTCGATACGCAGTATTTT. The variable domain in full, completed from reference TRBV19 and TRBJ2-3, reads DGGITQSPKYLFRKEGQNVTLSCEQNLNHDAMYWYRQDPGQGLRLIYYSQIVNDFQKGDIAEGYSVSREKKESFPLTVTSAQKNPTAFYLCASSISPGVDTQYFGPGTRLTVL.

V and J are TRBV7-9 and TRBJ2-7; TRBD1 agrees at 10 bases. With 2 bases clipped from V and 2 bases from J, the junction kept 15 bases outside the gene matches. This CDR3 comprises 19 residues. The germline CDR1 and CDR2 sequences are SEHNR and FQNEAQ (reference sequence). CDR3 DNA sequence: TGTGCCAGCAGCTTATGGGCGGGACAGGGGAACGGGGGCGCCTACGAGCAGTACTTC. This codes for CASSLWAGQGNGGAYEQYF.

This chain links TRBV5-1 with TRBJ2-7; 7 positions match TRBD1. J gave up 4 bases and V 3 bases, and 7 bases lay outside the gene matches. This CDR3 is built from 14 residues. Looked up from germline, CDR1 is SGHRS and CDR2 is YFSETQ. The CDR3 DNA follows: TGCGCCAGCAGCTCGGGACAGCCTCTTTACGAGCAGTACTTC. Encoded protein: CASSSGQPLYEQYF.

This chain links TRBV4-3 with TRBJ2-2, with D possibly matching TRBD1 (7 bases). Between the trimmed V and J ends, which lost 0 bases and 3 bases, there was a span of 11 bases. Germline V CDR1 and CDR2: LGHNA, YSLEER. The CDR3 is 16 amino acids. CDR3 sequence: CASSQEPGGYTGELFF. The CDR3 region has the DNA TGCGCCAGCAGCCAAGAGCCAGGGGGGTACACCGGGGAGCTGTTTTTT.

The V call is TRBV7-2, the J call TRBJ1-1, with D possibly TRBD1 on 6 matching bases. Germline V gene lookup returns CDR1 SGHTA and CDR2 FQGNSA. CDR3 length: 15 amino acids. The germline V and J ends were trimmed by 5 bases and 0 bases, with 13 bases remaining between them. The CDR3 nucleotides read TGTGCCAGCAGCGTCCCTCAGGGGCTGAACACTGAAGCTTTCTTT. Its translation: CASSVPQGLNTEAFF.

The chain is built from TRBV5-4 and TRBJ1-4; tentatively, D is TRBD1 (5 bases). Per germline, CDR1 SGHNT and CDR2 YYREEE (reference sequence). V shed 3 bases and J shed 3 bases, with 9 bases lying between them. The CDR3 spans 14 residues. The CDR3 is CASSWGPSNEKLFF. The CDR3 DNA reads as TGTGCCAGCAGCTGGGGCCCCTCTAATGAAAAACTGTTTTTT.